This T cell receptor (beta chain) was profiled in a study of cytomegalovirus exposure and HLA in healthy donors. At the level of the study: An earlier analysis found 120 million or so unique TCR beta sequences from about 179 million T cells. Study-wide results and limits: Segments of the TCR beta V type were, in most cases, productive about 87% or about 30% of the time in an earlier analysis.

The PCR used 60 Vbeta and 13 Jbeta primers. Produced via immunoSEQ multiplex PCR; TCRdb's table is partial and in-frame only. The sample lists roughly 190,000 clones; around four fifths were seen once. As regards this clone: As yet, its antigen is unknown.

The CDR3 contains 15 residues. Trimming shortened V by 5 bases and J by 2 bases, and 15 bases separated the two germline ends. The V gene's germline CDR1 is MNHEY and CDR2 SVGAGI. The V gene is TRBV6-5, the J gene TRBJ1-1; possibly TRBD1 for D (5 bases). This TCR derives from a man between 35 and 55 years old in good health and CMV-seropositive. Sequencing input: PBMCs. The CDR3 DNA sequence: TGTGCCAGCAGTCCCCCCAGGGCGCTTAACACTGAAGCTTTCTTT. The encoded protein is CASSPPRALNTEAFF.